This T cell receptor beta chain is from a study of beta chain features in type 1 diabetes. About the research overall: All samples together contributed 85 million to 120 million sorted cells for examination. General observations from the study: The cDNA sequencing approach could over-represent high-TCR-expressing cells.

TCRB transcripts that were expressed got sequenced, as all of the isolated RNA had been reverse transcribed. About 3.57 million reads per sample were averaged for naive, central memory and regulatory samples. Sequencing used immunoSEQ multiplex PCR; TCRdb keeps in-frame clones, though not all of them. Of fewer than 250,000 clones in the sample, 13% to 15% are singletons; the top ten hold around 0.025%. This CDR3 comprises 17 residues. Losses at the gene ends were 0 bases for V and 4 bases for J; bases not matched to a gene: 6. The V gene's germline CDR1 is SGHRS and CDR2 YFSETQ. This clone appeared a few times. Its antigen is unknown.

The gene calls are TRBV5-1 and TRBJ2-2; TRBD2 aligns across 10 bases. This clonotype was obtained from a middle-aged woman in good health. Sequenced: naive CD4+ T cells from blood. The CDR3 DNA is TGCGCCAGCAGCTTGGGAACTAGCGGGGCGCCCACCGGGGAGCTGTTTTTT. Its protein product is CASSLGTSGAPTGELFF. The full variable domain, its missing parts supplied by reference TRBV5-1 and TRBJ2-2, is KAGVTQTPRYLIKTRGQQVTLSCSPISGHRSVSWYQQTPGQGLQFLFEYFSETQRNKGNFPGRFSGRQFSNSRSEMNVSTLELGDSALYLCASSLGTSGAPTGELFFGEGSRLTVL.